This TCR beta chain stems from a study of T cells expressing NK-cell markers. The overall study: The study sequenced eight donors, seven HCMV-seropositive and one seronegative. Study-wide findings and caveats: In several donors, these clonotypes also led the CD3+CD56-NKG2C+ fraction.

UMI-tagged 5'RACE template switching yielded the TCR beta cDNA. From its re-call of the 5' RACE reads, TCRdb lists each CDR3 protein once, without DNA. This table lists 120,000 to 150,000 distinct CDR3 sequences. As regards this clonotype: Its antigen is as yet unknown.

This CDR3 contains 14 residues. CDR1 is SGDLS, CDR2 YYNGEE, per germline. The receptor was isolated from a man younger than 35 in good health. The V and J genes are TRBV9 and TRBJ2-3. Sequencing was done on a sample of blood T cells: a sorted CD56 or NKG2C T cell subset, CD4+ or CD8+ T cells, or bulk PBMC T cells (not recorded which). The CDR3: CASSVAGSTDTQYF.